The source of this T cell receptor beta chain is a study of T-cell reconstitution after alpha-beta-depleted transplantation in children. Using unique molecular identifiers, the investigators prepared the TCRbeta library. TCRdb passed the PCR reads through MiXCR, listing each CDR3 protein once. Of roughly 790,000 distinct CDR3 sequences listed, about 15% are singletons. The CDR3 covers 14 residues. V lost 6 bases to trimming and J lost 0 bases, with 12 bases between them. Study results and limitations: Expanded graft clones, several hundred of them, were reportedly the source of alpha-beta T cells about two months after transplant. A year had passed since transplant, and T-cell counts and diversity by then came mostly from newly produced T cells. After transplant, high TCRbeta diversity at day 60 in some patients arose from surviving recipient T cells and thymic progenitors.

To note about this clonotype: The antigen remains undetermined.

The material was PBMCs, mostly from graft donor cells, obtained 360 days after TCRalphabeta/CD19-depleted stem cell transplant. This TCR came from a male patient younger than 18 who had a stem cell transplant for acute lymphoblastic leukemia, so the T cells may come from the graft donor. The chain couples TRBV12-3 or TRBV12-4 to TRBJ2-7; D ambiguous. The CDR3 DNA reads as TGTGCCAGCAGCGACCTAGGAATCTCCTACGAGCAGTACTTC. Its protein product is CASSDLGISYEQYF.